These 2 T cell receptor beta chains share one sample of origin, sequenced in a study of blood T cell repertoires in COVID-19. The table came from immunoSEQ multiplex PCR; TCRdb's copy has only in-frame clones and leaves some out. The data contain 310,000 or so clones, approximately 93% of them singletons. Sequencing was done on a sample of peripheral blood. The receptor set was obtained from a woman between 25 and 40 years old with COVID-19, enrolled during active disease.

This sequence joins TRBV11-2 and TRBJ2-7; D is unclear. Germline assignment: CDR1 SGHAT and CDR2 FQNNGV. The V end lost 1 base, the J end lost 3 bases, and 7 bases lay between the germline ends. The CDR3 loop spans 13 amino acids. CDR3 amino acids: CASSLVPSYEQYF. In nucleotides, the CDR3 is TGTGCCAGCAGCTTAGTTCCCAGCTACGAGCAGTACTTC. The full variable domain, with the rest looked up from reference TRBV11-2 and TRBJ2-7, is EAGVAQSPRYKIIEKRQSVAFWCNPISGHATLYWYQQILGQGPKLLIQFQNNGVVDDSQLPKDRFSAERLKGVDSTLKIQPAKLEDSAVYLCASSLVPSYEQYFGPGTRLTVT.

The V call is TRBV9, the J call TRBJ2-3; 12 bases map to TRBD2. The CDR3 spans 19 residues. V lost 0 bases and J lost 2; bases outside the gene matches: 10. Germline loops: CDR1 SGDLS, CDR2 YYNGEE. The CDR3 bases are TGTGCCAGCAGCGTAGAGGGTCGACTAGCGGGAGCGGACACAGATACGCAGTATTTT. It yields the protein CASSVEGRLAGADTDTQYF.